Listed here are 5 T cell receptor beta chains from one sample, sequenced in a study of T cell repertoires in cytomegalovirus infection. TCRdb reprocessed the reads with MiXCR, giving one entry per CDR3 protein. The sample has 160,000 or so distinct CDR3 sequences, less than 25% seen once. Antigen specificity for these receptors is unknown. Sequencing was performed on CD8+ T cells from cultured PBMCs, taken from culture after CMV antigen stimulation. The receptors were gathered from a human donor in good health (CMV status not recorded). Some clones in this sample may be carry-over from other donors' samples.

The gene calls are TRBV7-8 and TRBJ2-1; D is uncertain. Trimming shortened V by 4 bases and J by 5 bases, and 15 bases separated the two germline ends. The CDR3 totals 15 residues. Germline V gene lookup returns CDR1 SGHVS and CDR2 FQNEAQ. CDR3 region: CASSYQAPGHNEQFF. CDR3 DNA: TGTGCCAGCAGCTACCAGGCCCCCGGCCACAATGAGCAGTTCTTC. Full variable domain (missing parts from reference TRBV7-8 and TRBJ2-1): GAGVSQSPRYKVAKRGQDVALRCDPISGHVSLFWYQQALGQGPEFLTYFQNEAQLDKSGLPSDRFFAERPEGSVSTLKIQRTQQEDSAVYLCASSYQAPGHNEQFFGPGTRLTVL.

This clonotype has just a few counts. V gene TRBV27 combines with J gene TRBJ2-3, with TRBD2 identical over 16 bases. Germline V CDR1 and CDR2: MNHEY, SMNVEV (reference sequence). J gave up 5 bases and V 2 bases, and 7 bases lay outside the gene matches. The CDR3 covers 18 residues. The CDR3 coding sequence is TGTGCCAGCAGTTTACCGGGACTAGCGGGGGGGGCTCGAGATACGCAGTATTTT. This codes for CASSLPGLAGGARDTQYF.

The V gene is TRBV12-3 or TRBV12-4, the J gene TRBJ2-7; D is perhaps TRBD1 (5 bases). The CDR3 spans 14 residues. The V end was cut by 3 bases, the J end by 4 bases, with 13 bases between. The CDR3 bases are TGTGCCAGCAGTTTGGCAGGGATCGCTTACGAGCAGTACTTC. Residues: CASSLAGIAYEQYF.

The V gene is TRBV7-9, the J gene TRBJ1-1; D is possibly TRBD1 (5 bases). Germline assignment: CDR1 SEHNR and CDR2 FQNEAQ (reference sequence). V was shortened by 1 base and J by 12 bases, with 12 bases between the two germline ends. CDR3 length: 12 amino acids. The CDR3 DNA reads as TGTGCCAGCAGCTTAGGGGGAAGGGACTCTTTCTTT. The encoded protein is CASSLGGRDSFF.

This rearrangement joins TRBV7-6 to TRBJ1-4; D not resolved. Germline CDR1 and CDR2: SGHVS and FNYEAQ. Deletions cut 5 bases from V and 0 bases from J, with 10 bases between. The CDR3 loop spans 15 amino acids. CDR3 bases: TGTGCCAGCAGCGACAACTCGGCAACTAATGAAAAACTGTTTTTT. Its protein is CASSDNSATNEKLFF.